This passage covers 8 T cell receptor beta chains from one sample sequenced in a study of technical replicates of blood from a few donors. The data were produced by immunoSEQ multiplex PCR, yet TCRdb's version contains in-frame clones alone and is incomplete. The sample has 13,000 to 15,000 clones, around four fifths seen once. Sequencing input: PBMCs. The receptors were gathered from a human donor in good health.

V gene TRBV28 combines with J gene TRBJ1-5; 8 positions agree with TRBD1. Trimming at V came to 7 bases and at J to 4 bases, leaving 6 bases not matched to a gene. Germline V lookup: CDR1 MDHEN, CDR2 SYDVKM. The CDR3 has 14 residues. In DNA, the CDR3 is TGTGCCAGCAACCGTCAGGGGGCAAATCAGCCCCAGCATTTT. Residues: CASNRQGANQPQHF.

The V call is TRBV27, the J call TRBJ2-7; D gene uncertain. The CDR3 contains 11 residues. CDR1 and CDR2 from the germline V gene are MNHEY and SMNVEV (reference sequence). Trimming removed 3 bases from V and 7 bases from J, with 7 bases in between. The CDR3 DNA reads TGTGCCAGCAGTTTCGCCGGGGAGCAGTACTTC. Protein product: CASSFAGEQYF.

Written as DNA, the CDR3 is TGTGCCAGCTCGCCGGGGGAACAAGAGACCCAGTACTTC. Translating it yields CASSPGEQETQYF. The V gene is TRBV18, the J gene TRBJ2-5; weak D call: TRBD2 (6 bases). Trimming removed 6 bases at V and 2 bases at J, with 10 bases between. Germline CDR1 KGHSH, CDR2 LQKENI. The CDR3 is 13 residues long.

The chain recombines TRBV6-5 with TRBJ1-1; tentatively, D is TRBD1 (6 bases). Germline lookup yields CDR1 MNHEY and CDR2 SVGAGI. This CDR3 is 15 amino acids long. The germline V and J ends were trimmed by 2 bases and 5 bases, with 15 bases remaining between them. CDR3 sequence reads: CASSYSYRVTTEAFF. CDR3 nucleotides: TGTGCCAGCAGTTACAGTTACAGGGTAACTACTGAAGCTTTCTTT.

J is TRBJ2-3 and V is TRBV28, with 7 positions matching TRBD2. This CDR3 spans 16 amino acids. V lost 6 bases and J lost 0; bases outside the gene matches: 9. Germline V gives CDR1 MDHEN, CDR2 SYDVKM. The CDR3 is CASRGTDGGSTDTQYF. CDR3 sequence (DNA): TGTGCCAGCAGGGGGACGGACGGGGGGAGCACAGATACGCAGTATTTT.

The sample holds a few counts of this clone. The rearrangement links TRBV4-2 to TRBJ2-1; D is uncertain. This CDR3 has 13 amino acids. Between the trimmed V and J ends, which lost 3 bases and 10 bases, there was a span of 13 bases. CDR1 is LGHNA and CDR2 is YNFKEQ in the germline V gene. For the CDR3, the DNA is TGTGCCAGCAGCCATGGCGGAGCGAGCGAGCAGTTCTTC. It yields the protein CASSHGGASEQFF.

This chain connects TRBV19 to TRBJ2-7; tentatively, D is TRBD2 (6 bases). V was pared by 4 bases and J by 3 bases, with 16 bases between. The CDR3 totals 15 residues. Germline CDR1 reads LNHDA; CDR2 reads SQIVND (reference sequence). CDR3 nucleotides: TGTGCCAGTAGTAGTCCGGTAGCGGACTTCTACGAGCAGTACTTC. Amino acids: CASSSPVADFYEQYF.

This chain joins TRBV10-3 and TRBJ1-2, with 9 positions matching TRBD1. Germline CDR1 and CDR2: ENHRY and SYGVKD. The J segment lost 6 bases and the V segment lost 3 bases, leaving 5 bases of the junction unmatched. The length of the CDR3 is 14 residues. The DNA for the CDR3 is TGTGCCATCAGTGAAGGAGGACAGGGGCATGGCTACACCTTC. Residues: CAISEGGQGHGYTF.